Following are 14 T cell receptor beta chains from one sample sequenced in a study of T cells in Graves' hyperthyroidism and ophthalmopathy (dated by TCRdb to between 2018 and 2020). Library generation was performed with multiplex PCR. The listed sequencing device is Illumina HiSeq 2000. The TCR beta CDR3 regions were amplified from RNA transcripts. A first-round RT-PCR of the TCR CDR3 used the HTBI primer set with the Qiagen OneStep RT-PCR kit. In TCRdb, the public reads were trimmed at Q25 with fastp and aligned with MiXCR, with productive beta chains retained. Every distinct CDR3 protein forms one entry, paired with its most common genes and DNA. The sample table records more than 500,000 distinct CDR3 sequences; roughly 14% of these occur just once. Roughly 4.5% of the sample belongs to the ten largest clones. The sequenced sample was blood. The source is a woman between 35 and 50 years old with Graves' ophthalmopathy.

This clonotype was seen many times. CDR3 region: CSASRSAFDTGELFF. The CDR3, as DNA: TGCAGTGCTAGTCGGTCTGCCTTTGACACCGGGGAGCTGTTTTTT. The chain recombines TRBV20-1 with TRBJ2-2; D uncertain. Per the germline V gene, CDR1 is DFQATT and CDR2 is SNEGSKA (reference sequence). This CDR3 has 15 amino acids. The V and J ends lost 3 bases and 3 bases respectively, with 14 bases between them.

This clonotype has at least ten counts. This chain uses TRBV12-3 or TRBV12-4 with TRBJ1-5; TRBD1 aligns across 9 bases. With V trimmed by 6 bases and J by 6 bases, 9 bases remained unmatched. This CDR3 is built from 15 residues. CDR3 region: CASRQTGGEGQPQHF. CDR3 coding DNA: TGTGCCAGCAGACAAACAGGGGGCGAGGGTCAGCCCCAGCATTTT.

This clonotype was detected ten times or more. This chain connects TRBV15 to TRBJ2-1; TRBD1 matches 8 bases. CDR1 is LNHNV and CDR2 is YYDKDF in the germline V gene (reference sequence). This CDR3 has 19 amino acids. The V and J ends lost 0 bases and 4 bases, in that order; junction bases with no gene match: 14. The CDR3 sequence is CATSRDRLQDRVLYNEQFF. The CDR3 DNA reads as TGTGCCACCAGCAGAGATCGGTTGCAGGACAGGGTGTTGTACAATGAGCAGTTCTTC.

This clonotype occurred a few times. V usage is TRBV7-2 and J usage is TRBJ1-6, with D maybe TRBD1 (6 bases). The CDR3 runs 15 residues. V was pared by 5 bases and J by 8 bases, with 16 bases between. CDR1 and CDR2 from the germline V gene are SGHTA and FQGNSA. CDR3 in amino acids: CASSPSTGPDSPLHF. CDR3 DNA sequence: TGTGCCAGCAGCCCATCGACAGGACCGGATTCACCCCTCCACTTT.

This clonotype has ten or more counts. The J gene is TRBJ2-6, the V gene TRBV12-3 or TRBV12-4, with D perhaps TRBD2 (5 bases). The V end lost 2 bases, the J end lost 7 bases, and 15 bases lay between the germline ends. The CDR3 loop spans 16 amino acids. The CDR3 region is CASSLSLEVGANVLTF. The CDR3 bases are TGTGCCAGCAGTTTATCCTTGGAGGTGGGAGCCAACGTCCTGACTTTC.

This clonotype has at least ten counts. The chain links TRBV6-1 to TRBJ2-1, with 7 bases that match TRBD2. The CDR3 has 14 residues. The germline V gene encodes CDR1 MNHNS and CDR2 SASEGT. With V trimmed by 5 bases and J by 7 bases, 8 bases remained unmatched. This CDR3 is CASSPGLGINEQFF. In DNA, the CDR3 is TGTGCCAGCAGTCCAGGACTAGGGATTAATGAGCAGTTCTTC.

This clonotype was seen repeatedly, ten times or more. The gene calls are TRBV30 and TRBJ2-2, with a tentative D call TRBD1 (6 bases). This CDR3 has 17 amino acids. The germline CDR1 and CDR2 sequences are GTSNPN and SVGIG (reference sequence). Trimming took 0 bases from V and 3 from J, leaving 17 bases between them. The CDR3 DNA sequence: TGTGCCTGGAGTGTTCTAGGGGGAGTCCCTTACACCGGGGAGCTGTTTTTT. Its translation is CAWSVLGGVPYTGELFF.

This clonotype was observed at least ten times. J is TRBJ1-3 and V is TRBV13; the D is unclear. Germline CDR1 and CDR2: PRHDT and FYEKMQ (reference sequence). V gave up 2 bases and J gave up 0 bases, with 14 bases separating them. The CDR3 spans 17 residues. The chain's CDR3 is CASSLLRGTDSGNTIYF. CDR3 bases: TGTGCCAGCAGCTTATTGAGAGGAACCGACTCTGGAAACACCATATATTTT.

This clonotype was seen many times. V is TRBV20-1 and J is TRBJ2-7, with TRBD2 matching 11 bases. The ends lost 3 bases at V and 3 bases at J; junction bases unmatched: 13. CDR3 length: 17 residues. Germline V CDR1 and CDR2: DFQATT, SNEGSKA (reference sequence). The CDR3 protein is CSASRPGTSGDNYEQYF. DNA for the CDR3: TGCAGTGCTAGTCGCCCTGGGACTAGCGGAGACAACTACGAGCAGTACTTC.

CDR3 bases: TGTGCCATCCAGCGGGGGTGGGACACCATATATTTT. Residues: CAIQRGWDTIYF. The V call is TRBV2, the J call TRBJ1-3; weak D call: TRBD1 (5 bases). Trimming pared 10 bases from V and 8 bases from J, leaving 15 bases between. Germline lookup yields CDR1 SNHLY and CDR2 FYNNEI. The CDR3 is 12 amino acids.

This clonotype was found a few times. The chain uses TRBV4-2 and TRBJ2-2, with D perhaps matching TRBD1 or TRBD2 (5 bases each). The ends were cut back, 3 bases at V and 6 bases at J, with 17 bases in the middle. The germline gives CDR1 LGHNA, CDR2 YNFKEQ. This CDR3 spans 16 amino acids. The CDR3 sequence: CASSHTSRRDAGELFF. CDR3 nucleotide sequence: TGTGCCAGCAGCCACACGTCCAGACGGGACGCCGGGGAGCTGTTTTTT.

The rearrangement links TRBV7-2 to TRBJ2-7, with 9 bases that match TRBD1. J gave up 5 bases and V 1 base, and 3 bases lay outside the gene matches. There are 14 residues in the CDR3. In germline, CDR1 is SGHTA, CDR2 FQGNSA. CDR3 bases: TGTGCCAGCAGCTTAGTAACAGGGGGCCACGAGCAGTACTTC. The encoded protein is CASSLVTGGHEQYF.

The chain combines TRBV5-6 with TRBJ1-1; D uncertain. V was trimmed by 0 bases and J by 3 bases, leaving 9 bases between them. This CDR3 is 14 amino acids long. CDR1 and CDR2 from the germline V gene are SGHDT and YYEEEE. The CDR3 bases are TGTGCCAGCAGCTTGGGTAGGCTGTACACTGAAGCTTTCTTT. This translates into CASSLGRLYTEAFF.

This clonotype was picked up many times. This sequence joins TRBV30 and TRBJ2-7; D not resolved. Germline V gene lookup returns CDR1 GTSNPN and CDR2 SVGIG (reference sequence). Trimming pared 2 bases from V and 7 bases from J, leaving 15 bases between. CDR3 length: 13 amino acids. CDR3 DNA: TGTGCCTGGAGTACGACGACACAAGGGGAGCAGTACTTC. Translated, it gives CAWSTTTQGEQYF. The entire variable domain, with the rest obtained from reference TRBV30 and TRBJ2-7, is as follows: SQTIHQWPATLVQPVGSPLSLECTVEGTSNPNLYWYRQAAGRGLQLLFYSVGIGQISSEVPQNLSASRPQDRQFILSSKKLLLSDSGFYLCAWSTTTQGEQYFGPGTRLTVT.